Sequencing of this TCR beta chain was carried out in a study of molecular identifiers for immune sequencing clone quantification. TCRdb re-derived calls from the PCR reads in MiXCR, one entry per CDR3 protein. The profile covers 88,000 or so distinct CDR3 sequences, with around 20% appearing a single time and 1.1% taken by the ten largest. The germline V gene encodes CDR1 MDHEN and CDR2 SYDVKM. After removal of 3 bases from V and 7 bases from J, the junction contained 6 bases not matched to a gene. The CDR3 covers 14 residues. This clonotype was detected many times. The sample taken for sequencing was naive CD8+ T cells from blood, with Jurkat cell RNA spiked in. As to subset: FACS-sorted CD8+CD4-CCR7+CD45RA+ naive T cells. The gene calls are TRBV28 and TRBJ2-1; 7 bases are shared with TRBD2. The TCR originated in a human donor in good health. Some libraries in this study had Jurkat cell RNA spiked in. CDR3 sequence (DNA): TGTGCCAGCAGTTTCGGGGGAGGGAAGAATGAGCAGTTCTTC. Translated: CASSFGGGKNEQFF.